The TCR beta chain described here comes from a study of cytomegalovirus exposure and HLA in healthy donors. Study-level results: It was only CMV serostatus that was available as immune exposure information. Later analysis reportedly placed an Asian-associated ancestry cluster below the roughly 630-donor mean in N-insertions.

Researchers ran the PCR with 60 Vbeta and 13 Jbeta primers. Sequenced by immunoSEQ multiplex PCR; TCRdb stores in-frame clones only, minus some. The top ten clones hold over 8.5% of a sample with around 91,000 clones, about 89% of them seen once. CDR3 length equals 13 residues. V gave up 5 bases and J gave up 2 bases, with 9 bases separating them. Germline CDR1 MDHEN, CDR2 SYDVKM. In the case of this clone: Its antigen is unidentified.

What was sequenced was PBMCs. The TCR originated in a man aged 25-40 years in good health and CMV-seropositive. The rearrangement uses TRBV28 and TRBJ1-2, with a tentative D call TRBD1 (5 bases). The CDR3, as DNA: TGTGCCAGCAGTGCGGGACGGAACTATGGCTACACCTTC. This codes for CASSAGRNYGYTF.